This T cell receptor (beta chain) was recovered during a study of T cells after yellow fever vaccination. The table lists this clonotype with a few counts. The CDR3 is 16 residues long. V shed 2 bases and J shed 3 bases, with 11 bases lying between them. Germline assignment: CDR1 MNHNS and CDR2 SASEGT. A single record per CDR3 protein comes from TCRdb applying MiXCR to the 5' RACE reads. The sample lists a few hundred thousand distinct CDR3 sequences, roughly 7% occurring once. The sequence derives from a man in his late teens or twenties who received the YFV17D yellow fever vaccine. This material consisted of PBMCs, taken more than 40 days after the first yellow fever vaccination. The rearrangement uses TRBV6-1 and TRBJ1-6, with D unresolved. CDR3 coding DNA: TGTGCCAGCAGTGAACAGCGACCTTTCTATAATTCACCCCTCCACTTT. It specifies CASSEQRPFYNSPLHF.